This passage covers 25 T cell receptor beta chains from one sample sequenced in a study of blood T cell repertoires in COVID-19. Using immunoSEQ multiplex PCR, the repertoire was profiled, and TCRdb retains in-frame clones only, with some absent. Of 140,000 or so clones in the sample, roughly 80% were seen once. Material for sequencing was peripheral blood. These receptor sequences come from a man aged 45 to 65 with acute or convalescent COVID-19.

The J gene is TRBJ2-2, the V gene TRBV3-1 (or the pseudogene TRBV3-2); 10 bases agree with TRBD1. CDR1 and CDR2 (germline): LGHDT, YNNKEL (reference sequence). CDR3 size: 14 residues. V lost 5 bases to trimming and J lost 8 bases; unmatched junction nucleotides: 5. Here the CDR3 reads CASSYGTGEGELFF. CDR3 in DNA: TGTGCCAGCAGCTACGGGACAGGGGAGGGGGAGCTGTTTTTT.

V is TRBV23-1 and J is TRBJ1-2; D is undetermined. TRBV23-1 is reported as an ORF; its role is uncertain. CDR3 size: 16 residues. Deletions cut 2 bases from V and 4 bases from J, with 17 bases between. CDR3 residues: CASSQTEQVISYGYTF. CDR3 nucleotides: TGCGCCAGCAGTCAAACAGAGCAGGTGATCTCCTATGGCTACACCTTC.

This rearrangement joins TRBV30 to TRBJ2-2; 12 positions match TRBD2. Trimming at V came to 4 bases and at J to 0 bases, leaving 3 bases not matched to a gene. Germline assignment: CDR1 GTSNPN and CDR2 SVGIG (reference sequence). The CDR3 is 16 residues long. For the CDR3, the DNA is TGTGCCTGGAATGGACTAGCGGGGTCGAACACCGGGGAGCTGTTTTTT. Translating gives CAWNGLAGSNTGELFF.

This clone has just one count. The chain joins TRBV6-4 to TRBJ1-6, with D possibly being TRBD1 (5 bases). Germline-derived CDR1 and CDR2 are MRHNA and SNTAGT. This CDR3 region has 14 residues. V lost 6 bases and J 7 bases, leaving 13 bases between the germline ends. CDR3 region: CASSRELGNSPLHF. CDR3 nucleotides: TGTGCCAGCAGCAGGGAATTGGGGAATTCACCCCTCCACTTT.

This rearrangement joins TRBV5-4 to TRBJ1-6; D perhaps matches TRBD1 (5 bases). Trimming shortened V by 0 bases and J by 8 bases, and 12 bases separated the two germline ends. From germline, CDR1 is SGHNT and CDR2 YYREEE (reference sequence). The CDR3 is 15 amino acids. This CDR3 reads CASSLDLGVDSPLHF. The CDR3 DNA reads TGTGCCAGCAGCTTGGACCTAGGGGTGGATTCACCCCTCCACTTT.

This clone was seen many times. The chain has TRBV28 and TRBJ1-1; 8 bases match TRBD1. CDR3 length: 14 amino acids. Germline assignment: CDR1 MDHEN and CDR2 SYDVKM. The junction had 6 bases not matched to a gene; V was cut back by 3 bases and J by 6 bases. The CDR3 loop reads CASSFQGAPAEAFF. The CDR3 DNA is TGTGCCAGCAGTTTTCAGGGGGCGCCAGCTGAAGCTTTCTTT.

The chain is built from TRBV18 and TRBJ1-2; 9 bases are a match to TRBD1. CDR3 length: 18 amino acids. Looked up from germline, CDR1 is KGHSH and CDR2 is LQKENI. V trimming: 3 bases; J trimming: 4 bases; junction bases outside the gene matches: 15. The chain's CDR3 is CASSPTGTGTPPLYGYTF. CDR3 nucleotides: TGTGCCAGCTCACCTACCGGGACAGGGACCCCCCCTCTCTATGGCTACACCTTC.

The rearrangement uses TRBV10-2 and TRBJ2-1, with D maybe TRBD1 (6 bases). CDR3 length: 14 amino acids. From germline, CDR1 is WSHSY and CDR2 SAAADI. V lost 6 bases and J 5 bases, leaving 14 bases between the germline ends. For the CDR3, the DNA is TGCGCCAGCAGGACCGGGACACAAAACAATGAGCAGTTCTTC. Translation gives CASRTGTQNNEQFF.

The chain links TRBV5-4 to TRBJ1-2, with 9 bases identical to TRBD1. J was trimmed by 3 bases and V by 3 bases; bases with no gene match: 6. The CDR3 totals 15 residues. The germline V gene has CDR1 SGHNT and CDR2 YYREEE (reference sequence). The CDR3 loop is CASSSRTGVDYGYTF. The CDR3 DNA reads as TGTGCCAGCAGCTCGAGGACAGGGGTGGACTATGGCTACACCTTC.

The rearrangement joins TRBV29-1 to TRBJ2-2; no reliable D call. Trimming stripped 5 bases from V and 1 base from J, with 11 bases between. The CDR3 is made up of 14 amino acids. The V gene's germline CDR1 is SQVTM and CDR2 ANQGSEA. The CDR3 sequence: CSVFLAGNTGELFF. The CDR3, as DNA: TGCAGCGTTTTCTTGGCAGGGAACACCGGGGAGCTGTTTTTT.

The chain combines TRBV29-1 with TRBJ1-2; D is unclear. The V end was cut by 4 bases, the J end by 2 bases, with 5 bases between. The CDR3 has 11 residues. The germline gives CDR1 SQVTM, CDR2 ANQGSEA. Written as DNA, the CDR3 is TGCAGCGTTGCGCAGAACTATGGCTACACCTTC. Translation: CSVAQNYGYTF.

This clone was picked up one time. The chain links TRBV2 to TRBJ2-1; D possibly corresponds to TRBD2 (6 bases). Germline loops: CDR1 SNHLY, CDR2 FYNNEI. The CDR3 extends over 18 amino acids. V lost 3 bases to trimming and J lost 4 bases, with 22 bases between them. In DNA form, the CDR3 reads TGTGCCAGCAGTGACCCATTCGGGACTCCACGCTCGTACAATGAGCAGTTCTTC. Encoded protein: CASSDPFGTPRSYNEQFF.

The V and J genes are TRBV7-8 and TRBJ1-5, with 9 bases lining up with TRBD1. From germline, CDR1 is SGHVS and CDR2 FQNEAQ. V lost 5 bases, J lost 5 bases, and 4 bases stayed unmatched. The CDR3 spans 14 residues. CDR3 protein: CASSAGQGYQPQHF. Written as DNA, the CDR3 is TGTGCCAGCAGCGCGGGACAGGGTTATCAGCCCCAGCATTTT.

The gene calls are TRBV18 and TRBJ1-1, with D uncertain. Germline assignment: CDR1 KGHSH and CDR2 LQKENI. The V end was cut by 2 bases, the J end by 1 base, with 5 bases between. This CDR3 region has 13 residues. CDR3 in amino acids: CASSPTANTEAFF. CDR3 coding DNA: TGTGCCAGCTCACCAACAGCGAACACTGAAGCTTTCTTT.

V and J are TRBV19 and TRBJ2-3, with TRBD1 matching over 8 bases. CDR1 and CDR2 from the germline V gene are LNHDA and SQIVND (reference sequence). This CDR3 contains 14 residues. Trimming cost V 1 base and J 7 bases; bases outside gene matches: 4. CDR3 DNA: TGTGCCAGTAGTATAGGACAGGGGTTTTATACGCAGTATTTT. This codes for CASSIGQGFYTQYF.

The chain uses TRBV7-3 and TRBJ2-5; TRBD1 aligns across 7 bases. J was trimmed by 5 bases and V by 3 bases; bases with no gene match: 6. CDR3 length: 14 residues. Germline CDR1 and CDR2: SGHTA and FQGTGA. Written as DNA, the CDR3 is TGTGCCAGCAGCTTGCGACAGGGTGGGGAGACCCAGTACTTC. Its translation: CASSLRQGGETQYF.

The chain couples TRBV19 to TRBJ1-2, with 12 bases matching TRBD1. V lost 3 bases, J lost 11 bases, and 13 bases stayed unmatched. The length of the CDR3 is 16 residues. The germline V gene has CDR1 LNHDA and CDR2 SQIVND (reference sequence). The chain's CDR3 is CASSIPRDRGRSRYTF. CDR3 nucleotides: TGTGCCAGTAGTATCCCCCGGGACAGGGGGCGCAGTCGATACACCTTC.

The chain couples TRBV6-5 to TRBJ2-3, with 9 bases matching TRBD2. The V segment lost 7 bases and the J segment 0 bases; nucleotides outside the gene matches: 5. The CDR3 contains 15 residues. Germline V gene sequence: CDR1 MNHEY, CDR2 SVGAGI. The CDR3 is CASTASGDSTDTQYF. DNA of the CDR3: TGTGCCAGCACCGCTAGCGGGGACAGCACAGATACGCAGTATTTT.

The CDR3 bases are TGTGCCAGCAGCCCGGGACAGGGGAACTATGGCTACACCTTC. It codes for CASSPGQGNYGYTF. The chain has TRBV11-2 and TRBJ1-2, with TRBD1 matching over 10 bases. CDR1 and CDR2 from the germline V gene are SGHAT and FQNNGV. The CDR3 totals 14 residues. V lost 5 bases, J lost 2 bases, and 2 bases stayed unmatched.

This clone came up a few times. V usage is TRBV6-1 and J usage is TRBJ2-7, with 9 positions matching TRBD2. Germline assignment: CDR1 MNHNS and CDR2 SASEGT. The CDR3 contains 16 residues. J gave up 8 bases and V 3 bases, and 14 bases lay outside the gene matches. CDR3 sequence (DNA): TGTGCCAGCAGTGAGGTCCATAGCGGGGGTCTTCTCAAGCAGTACTTC. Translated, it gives CASSEVHSGGLLKQYF.

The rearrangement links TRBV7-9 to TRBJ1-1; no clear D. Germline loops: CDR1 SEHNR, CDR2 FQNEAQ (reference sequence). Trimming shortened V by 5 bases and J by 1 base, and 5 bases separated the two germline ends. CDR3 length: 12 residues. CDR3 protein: CASSTENTEAFF. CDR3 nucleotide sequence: TGTGCCAGCAGCACAGAGAACACTGAAGCTTTCTTT.

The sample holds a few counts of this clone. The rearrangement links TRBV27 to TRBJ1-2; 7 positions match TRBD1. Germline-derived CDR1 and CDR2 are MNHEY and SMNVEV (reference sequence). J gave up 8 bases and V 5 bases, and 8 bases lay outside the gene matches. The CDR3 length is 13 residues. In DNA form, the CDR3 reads TGTGCCAGCAGTCCAACGACAGGGATAGGCTACACCTTC. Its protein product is CASSPTTGIGYTF.

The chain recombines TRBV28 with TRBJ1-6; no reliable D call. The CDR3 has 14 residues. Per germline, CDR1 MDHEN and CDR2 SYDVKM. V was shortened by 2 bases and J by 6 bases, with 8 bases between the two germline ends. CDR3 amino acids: CASSLDLLNSPLHF. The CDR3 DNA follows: TGTGCCAGCAGTTTAGACTTACTTAATTCACCCCTCCACTTT.

The chain's CDR3 is CASSYSVGDWEDTEAFF. In DNA, the CDR3 is TGTGCCAGCAGTTACTCGGTGGGAGATTGGGAAGACACTGAAGCTTTCTTT. The gene calls are TRBV6-2 or TRBV6-3 and TRBJ1-1; D not certain. CDR1 MNHEY and CDR2 SVGEGT come from the germline V gene. Trimming removed 0 bases at V and 3 bases at J, with 17 bases between. The length of the CDR3 is 17 residues.

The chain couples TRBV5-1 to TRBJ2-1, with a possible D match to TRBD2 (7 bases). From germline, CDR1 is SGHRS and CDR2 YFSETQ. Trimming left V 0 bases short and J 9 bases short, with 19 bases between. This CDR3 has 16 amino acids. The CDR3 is CASSLAGGRTPGEQFF. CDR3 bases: TGCGCCAGCAGCTTGGCCGGGGGGCGCACTCCCGGTGAGCAGTTCTTC.